This T cell receptor (beta chain) was recorded in a study of beta chain features in type 1 diabetes listed by TCRdb under 2018. Broadly, across the study: No differences in mean age, gender distribution, total cell number or subset yield were found between patients and healthy donors. A total of 100 million to 110 million sorted cells were examined across all samples, and a strong correlation was observed between cell number per subset and RNA yield. Regulatory and stem cell-like memory subsets were obtained from only 8 patients and roughly 8 healthy donors, while naive and central memory subsets were obtained from all 28 donors. In the study, TCRB repertoires of sorted circulating CD4+ T cell subsets from recently diagnosed type 1 diabetes patients were compared with those of matched healthy donors.

The entire isolated RNA was reverse transcribed using the High Capacity cDNA Reverse Transcription Kit, and thus expressed TCRB transcripts were sequenced. Deep immunoSEQ sequencing was performed on naive, central memory and regulatory T cell samples, with an average of roughly 3.6 million total reads per sample. After sorted cells were lysed in RLT buffer, RNA was extracted with DNase-treated RNeasy Micro or Mini kits, with the choice depending on cell number. To prevent cross-contamination, each cell subset was processed individually, whereas patient and healthy donor samples were processed jointly. Using the immunoSEQ multiplex PCR, TCRB sequences were amplified from cDNA into 87-bp fragments spanning the CDR3 region. Sequencing of the amplicons was performed on the Illumina HiSeq platform. The study's processing was this. PCR bias was computationally corrected using synthetic template baselines, reads within Hamming distance 2 were collapsed, and singletons that could not be merged were discarded. Reads were aligned against IMGT so that V, D and J genes, CDR3 length and insertions or deletions at six rearrangement sites could be assigned. Clonotype counts were normalized to sorted cell number within each subset before computing true diversity and Gini coefficients with the tcR R package. The overlap coefficient, calculated on TCRB nucleotide sequences, was used to measure repertoire sharing. Out-of-frame TCRB sequences from naive cells were analyzed to stand in for the pre-selection repertoire. TCRdb stores this immuneACCESS table with in-frame sequences only. Part of the clones is absent; in the studies checked, under half of the shortfall reflects unresolved V genes, and no reason is known for the rest. V, J and clone size are those of that table, while D and trimming were read from the DNA. This sample has under 400,000 clones in its table, and over 10% of those were observed once. Of the sample, less than 0.02% falls within the top ten clones.

From each donor, a single peripheral blood sample of 100 to 150 mL on average was drawn into heparinised tubes. Naive, central memory, regulatory and stem cell-like memory CD4+ T cells were sorted on a BD FACSAria II using a panel including CD45RO, CCR7, CD25, CD127, CD95 and CD27. Every sorted population had a purity above 95%. PBMCs were separated immediately by Lymphoprep density gradient centrifugation and were stained directly, without being cultured. To minimize batch effects, samples were stained and sorted in pairs, one healthy donor with one patient per experiment. Concerning this clone: What this receptor recognizes is not known. It has no much larger one-base neighbor in the sample; base qualities were not kept.

The paper's findings and limits, for the study overall: Naive, central memory and regulatory TCRB repertoires appeared more similar among patients than among healthy donors. Only small numbers of individuals were included in the HLA sub-analyses, which left unresolved whether HLA type had any influence on TCRB rearrangement. Fewer insertions and more nucleotide deletions at VDJ recombination sites were observed in patients with type 1 diabetes, implying thymic rearrangement abnormalities. Shorter templates might be favored by PCR, yet because patient and control samples were amplified and corrected together, any such skew would affect both groups equally. Type 1 diabetes patients showed a moderate but significant shortening of TCRB CDR3 length in all four CD4+ subsets. Sequencing cDNA rather than genomic DNA could over-represent highly expressing activated cells, although activation and CD3 levels did not differ between groups.

The CDR3 measures 14 amino acids from cysteine to phenylalanine. The DNA shown is the 42-base CDR3, in frame from base 1. Relative to germline, V is missing 8 bases and J is missing 2 bases, with 9 bases of the junction outside any gene match. Via the germline V gene, CDR1 is MNHEY and CDR2 SVGAGI. The chain is encoded by TRBV6-5 joined to TRBJ2-7; 7 bases in between match TRBD1. The sample consisted of naive CD4+ T cells from blood. In light of the paper, this sample's cell subset or site label describes: true naive CD4+ T cells. The origin of this receptor is a man aged 18 to 30 in good health. The DNA sequence is as follows: TGTGCCAGCGCCACCTTTGGGACAGCCTACGAGCAGTACTTC. This encodes CASATFGTAYEQYF.